Shown below are 6 T cell receptor beta chains from a single sample sequenced in a study of beta chain features in type 1 diabetes (dated by TCRdb to 2016 to 2019). These receptors' antigens are unknown. Libraries were prepared through the immunoSEQ multiplex PCR assay. The entire isolated RNA was reverse transcribed using the High Capacity cDNA Reverse Transcription Kit, and thus expressed TCRB transcripts were sequenced. In its TCRdb copy, this immuneACCESS table keeps in-frame sequences only and misses some clones. Where compared with another copy, unresolved V genes explain less than half of these, and the others have no known cause. The sample table records hundreds of thousands of clones; 14% to 15% of these occur just once. The top ten constitute around 0.015% of the sample. General findings and caveats noted by the study authors: A moderate but significant shortening of TCRB CDR3 length was observed in type 1 diabetes patients in all four CD4+ subsets.

The source material was naive CD4+ T cells from blood. The cell subset or site label on this specimen signifies: true naive CD4+ T cells. These receptors were obtained from a man younger than 35 with type 1 diabetes.

The sample holds a few counts of this clone. This CDR3 is CASSPLRGEGRYEQFF. For the CDR3, the DNA is TGTGCCAGCAGTCCCCTCAGGGGGGAAGGTAGATATGAGCAGTTCTTC. The chain has TRBV28 and TRBJ2-1; D is possibly TRBD1 (7 bases). V lost 5 bases and J lost 8, with 22 bases in between. This CDR3 comprises 16 residues. The germline V gene has CDR1 MDHEN and CDR2 SYDVKM. Filled out from reference TRBV28 and TRBJ2-1, the complete variable domain reads DVKVTQSSRYLVKRTGEKVFLECVQDMDHENMFWYRQDPGLGLRLIYFSYDVKMKEKGDIPEGYSVSREKKERFSLILESASTNQTSMYLCASSPLRGEGRYEQFFGPGTRLTVL.

The chain recombines TRBV5-1 with TRBJ2-3, with D perhaps TRBD2 (6 bases). Trimming removed 2 bases from V and 4 bases from J, with 14 bases in between. The CDR3 has 15 amino acids. Looked up from germline, CDR1 is SGHRS and CDR2 is YFSETQ. DNA for the CDR3: TGCGCCAGCAGCTTCAGGAGGGAGTCAGCAGATACGCAGTATTTT. It codes for CASSFRRESADTQYF.

The chain couples TRBV30 to TRBJ2-5; perhaps TRBD2 as D (6 bases). Germline V gene lookup returns CDR1 GTSNPN and CDR2 SVGIG (reference sequence). V was trimmed by 1 base and J by 0 bases, leaving 12 bases between them. CDR3 size: 15 residues. In nucleotides, the CDR3 is TGTGCCTGGAGTGAGGCGGGGACGTACCAAGAGACCCAGTACTTC. Translated, it gives CAWSEAGTYQETQYF. Full variable domain (outside the CDR3, taken from reference TRBV30 and TRBJ2-5): SQTIHQWPATLVQPVGSPLSLECTVEGTSNPNLYWYRQAAGRGLQLLFYSVGIGQISSEVPQNLSASRPQDRQFILSSKKLLLSDSGFYLCAWSEAGTYQETQYFGPGTRLLVL.

This clone occurred a few times. The V and J genes are TRBV5-1 and TRBJ2-1, with D hard to call. There are 17 residues in the CDR3. V gave up 2 bases and J gave up 3 bases, with 18 bases separating them. Per the germline V gene, CDR1 is SGHRS and CDR2 is YFSETQ. The CDR3 DNA reads TGCGCCAGCAGCTTAATGGTGGGTAGAGAGGTCTACAATGAGCAGTTCTTC. Its protein product is CASSLMVGREVYNEQFF.

The table lists this clone with many counts. The chain combines TRBV23-1 with TRBJ1-5, with TRBD1 matching 10 bases. TRBV23-1 is filed as an ORF, its function uncertain. The CDR3 is 15 amino acids. J lost 6 bases, V lost 3 bases, and 5 bases had no gene match. The CDR3 sequence: CASSQGTGVCQPQHF. The CDR3 region has the DNA TGCGCCAGCAGTCAGGGGACAGGGGTTTGTCAGCCCCAGCATTTT.

The chain has TRBV5-1 and TRBJ2-1, with 10 nucleotides matching TRBD1. The germline gives CDR1 SGHRS, CDR2 YFSETQ. V was pared by 1 base and J by 6 bases, with 7 bases of the junction left unmatched. The CDR3 has 16 residues. The CDR3: CASSLTGTGVINEQFF. CDR3 bases: TGCGCCAGCAGCTTGACCGGGACAGGGGTCATCAATGAGCAGTTCTTC.